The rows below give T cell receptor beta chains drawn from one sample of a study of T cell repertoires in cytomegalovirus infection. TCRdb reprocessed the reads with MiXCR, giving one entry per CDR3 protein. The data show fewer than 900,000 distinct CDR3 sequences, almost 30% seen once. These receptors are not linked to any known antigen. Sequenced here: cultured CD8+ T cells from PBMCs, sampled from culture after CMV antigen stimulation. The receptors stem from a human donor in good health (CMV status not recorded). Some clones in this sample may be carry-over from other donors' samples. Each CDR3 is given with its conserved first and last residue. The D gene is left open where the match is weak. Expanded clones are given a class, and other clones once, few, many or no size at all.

TGTGCCAGCAGCTTGGTTCACCTCACTGGGGCCAACGTCCTGACTTTC | CASSLVHLTGANVLTF | NA | TRBJ2-6 | once | TRBV5-3
TGTGCCAGTACTCCGACAGGGGGCAGGGGTTCACCCCTCCACTTT | CASTPTGGRGSPLHF | TRBD1 | TRBJ1-6 | NA | TRBV19
TGTGCCAGCAGCTCTGACGAGGTCCCGCAAATTGGGGAAAACACCGGGGAGCTGTTTTTT | CASSSDEVPQIGENTGELFF | NA | TRBJ2-2 | NA | TRBV11-2
TGCGCCAGCAGCCGGTACACCGGGGAGCTGTTTTTT | CASSRYTGELFF | NA | TRBJ2-2 | many | TRBV4-1
TGTGCCAGCAGCGCTTACTCCGGGACAGCTAATGAAAAACTGTTTTTT | CASSAYSGTANEKLFF | TRBD1 | TRBJ1-4 | NA | TRBV5-4
TGTGCCAGCAGCCTTGGGACGGGGCCGGGAGAGACCCAGTACTTC | CASSLGTGPGETQYF | NA | TRBJ2-5 | NA | TRBV14
TGTGCCAGCAGCGCAAGGGACGGCGACGCCGGGGAGCTGTTTTTT | CASSARDGDAGELFF | NA | TRBJ2-2 | few | TRBV11-3
TGTGCCAGCAGTTACTCATGGGGCTCAATTAATGAAAAACTGTTTTTT | CASSYSWGSINEKLFF | NA | TRBJ1-4 | NA | TRBV6-8
TGTGCCAGCAGCCGACCTGCCCGGGGGGCCCTCACTGAAGCTTTCTTT | CASSRPARGALTEAFF | NA | TRBJ1-1 | many | TRBV7-9
TGTGCCAGCAGCTTCAGGACAGGGAACGACTACAATGAGCAGTTCTTC | CASSFRTGNDYNEQFF | TRBD1 | TRBJ2-1 | NA | TRBV7-9
TGTGCCAGCAACTGGGGGATGGGGGAAGCCATGGATGAGCAGTTCTTC | CASNWGMGEAMDEQFF | NA | TRBJ2-1 | NA | TRBV28
TGTGCCAGCAGCCACGGTCCTAGCGCTTACAATGAGCAGTTCTTC | CASSHGPSAYNEQFF | NA | TRBJ2-1 | few | TRBV6-5
TGTGCCAGCAGACAGCAAGAGACCCAGTACTTC | CASRQQETQYF | NA | TRBJ2-5 | few | TRBV6-2/TRBV6-3
TGCAGTGCGACCAAGGGGGGCACTGAAGCTTTCTTT | CSATKGGTEAFF | NA | TRBJ1-1 | few | TRBV20-1
TGTGCCAGCAGCTTAGTTAGCGGGGAATCCGATACGCAGTATTTT | CASSLVSGESDTQYF | TRBD2 | TRBJ2-3 | few | TRBV7-6
TGTGCCAGTCCCGGGAAAGGGGATTCCCGCACAGATACGCAGTATTTT | CASPGKGDSRTDTQYF | NA | TRBJ2-3 | NA | TRBV6-1
TGTGCCAGCAGTCAATCACTTAACCAGGACACCATATATTTT | CASSQSLNQDTIYF | NA | TRBJ1-3 | few | TRBV6-5
TGTGCCAGCAGTGACCAACCATACACCGGGGAGCTGATTTTT | CASSDQPYTGELIF | NA | TRBJ2-2 | NA | TRBV6-6
TGTGCCAGCAACCTACAGGGTCCGAACACCGGGGAGCTGTTTTTT | CASNLQGPNTGELFF | NA | TRBJ2-2 | NA | TRBV12-3/TRBV12-4
TGTGCCACCAGCCGGGACAGGGTCACGTCCTACGAGCAGTACTTC | CATSRDRVTSYEQYF | TRBD1 | TRBJ2-7 | NA | TRBV15
TGCGCCAGCAGCCAAGAAGGCAGGGTTGACTATGGCTACACCTTC | CASSQEGRVDYGYTF | NA | TRBJ1-2 | few | TRBV4-1
TGTGCCAGCAGTCAAGGGGGGGCAAGTAATGAAAAACTGTTTTTT | CASSQGGASNEKLFF | NA | TRBJ1-4 | many | TRBV12-3/TRBV12-4
TGTGCCAGCAGAAGCATGTACAGCTCCTACGAGCAGTACTTC | CASRSMYSSYEQYF | NA | TRBJ2-7 | few | TRBV12-3/TRBV12-4
TGCAGCGTTGAAGTTCTGGTTGAGGGGAACTCTAGTCCCGACGGCTACACCTTC | CSVEVLVEGNSSPDGYTF | NA | TRBJ1-2 | NA | TRBV29-1
TGTGCCAGCAGCTTAGGACCCTTCCAGGGAACCGGGGAGCTGTTTTTT | CASSLGPFQGTGELFF | NA | TRBJ2-2 | many | TRBV7-9
TGTGCCAGCAGTAAGCCTTATTCACCCCTCCACTTT | CASSKPYSPLHF | NA | TRBJ1-6 | NA | TRBV6-7
TGCGCCAGCAGCCAGCGGACAGGGGGCGAAGATACGCAGTATTTT | CASSQRTGGEDTQYF | TRBD1 | TRBJ2-3 | NA | TRBV4-1
TGCGCCAGCAGCTTCGCCCGACAGGGGAGCTCCTATAATTCACCCCTCCACTTT | CASSFARQGSSYNSPLHF | TRBD1 | TRBJ1-6 | few | TRBV5-1
TGTGCCATCAGTGAGTCAACCCAAGCGCTAGGGTGGGAGACCCAGTACTTC | CAISESTQALGWETQYF | NA | TRBJ2-5 | NA | TRBV10-3
TGTGCCAGCAGGGGCCTAGACTCCAACACCGGGGAGCTGTTTTTT | CASRGLDSNTGELFF | NA | TRBJ2-2 | few | TRBV6-1
TGTGCCAGCAGTTACCTTAGCGGGGGGAAGAAAGAGACCCAGTACTTC | CASSYLSGGKKETQYF | TRBD2 | TRBJ2-5 | few | TRBV6-6
TGTGCCAGCAGCTTAGCGACATCTCAGCCCCAGCATTTT | CASSLATSQPQHF | NA | TRBJ1-5 | few | TRBV7-8
TGTGCCAGGCCAAAGGACCCCTCGGAGGGCGCCGGGGAGCTGTTTTTT | CARPKDPSEGAGELFF | NA | TRBJ2-2 | NA | TRBV12-3/TRBV12-4
TGTGCCAGCAGCCCCGGGACAGTTAATGATGCTTTCTTT | CASSPGTVNDAFF | TRBD1 | TRBJ1-1 | NA | TRBV11-3
TGCGCCAGCAGCTGGGGGACAGGGGTCGAGCAGTACTTC | CASSWGTGVEQYF | TRBD1 | TRBJ2-7 | few | TRBV5-1
TGCGCCAGCAGCCCATGGATTAGGGGGGGCGCCTCTGGGGCCAACGTCCTGACTTTC | CASSPWIRGGASGANVLTF | NA | TRBJ2-6 | few | TRBV4-3
TGTGCCAGCAGCACCGTCGGGGGCCGAGAGACCCAGTACTTC | CASSTVGGRETQYF | NA | TRBJ2-5 | many | TRBV7-9
TGTGCCAGTAGTATTCTAGCGGGGAGTGAGCAGTTCTTC | CASSILAGSEQFF | TRBD2 | TRBJ2-1 | NA | TRBV19
TGTGCCAGCAAAATACCGGGGGTCAGGGAAAAACTGTTTTTT | CASKIPGVREKLFF | NA | TRBJ1-4 | NA | TRBV27
TGTGCCAGCAGCGACAGGGGAAAGAACACTGAAGCTTTCTTT | CASSDRGKNTEAFF | TRBD1 | TRBJ1-1 | few | TRBV6-2/TRBV6-3
TGTGCCACCGAGGCTCTCGTTGGCTACACCTTC | CATEALVGYTF | NA | TRBJ1-2 | NA | TRBV10-3
TGTGCCAGCAGGCTTAGCTTCCGGGGACAAGAGACCCAGTACTTC | CASRLSFRGQETQYF | NA | TRBJ2-5 | many | TRBV7-2
TGTGCCAGTAGCTCTCAGGGGGAGATCACTGAAGCTTTCTTT | CASSSQGEITEAFF | TRBD1 | TRBJ1-1 | NA | TRBV19
TGTGCCAGCAGTGAAGAGGGCGCGTGGTCAGGGGGCGACGAAAAACTGTTTTTT | CASSEEGAWSGGDEKLFF | TRBD1 | TRBJ1-4 | NA | TRBV6-1
TGTGCCAGCAGGGAGGGGGCTGAAAAACTGTTTTTT | CASREGAEKLFF | TRBD1 | TRBJ1-4 | NA | TRBV2
TGTGCCAGTAGTTGGAACAGGGGAGGATATCAGCCCCAGCATTTT | CASSWNRGGYQPQHF | TRBD1 | TRBJ1-5 | NA | TRBV19
TGTGCCAGCAGCTTACCCAGCGGGGGCACCGGGGAGCTGTTTTTT | CASSLPSGGTGELFF | TRBD2 | TRBJ2-2 | NA | TRBV7-3
TGTGCCAGCGGTTGGGCTATCCATGAGCAGTTCTTC | CASGWAIHEQFF | NA | TRBJ2-1 | few | TRBV7-9
TGTGCCAGCAGCTTAGACAGGGGCGCCCTAATTGAAGCTTTCTTT | CASSLDRGALIEAFF | TRBD1 | TRBJ1-1 | NA | TRBV7-9
TGCGCCAGCAGCGTAAAGACAGGGGGCTCCTACAATGAGCAGTTCTTC | CASSVKTGGSYNEQFF | TRBD1 | TRBJ2-1 | few | TRBV23-1
TGTGCCAGCAGTTTATTTGGGGTGAATGAGCAGTTCTTC | CASSLFGVNEQFF | NA | TRBJ2-1 | NA | TRBV27
TGTGCCAGCAGCTTAGTCAGGGACTCCTACAATGAGCAGTTCTTC | CASSLVRDSYNEQFF | NA | TRBJ2-1 | NA | TRBV11-2
TGTGCCAGCAGTTCCGGACTAGCGGGGCCCAATGAGCAGTTCTTC | CASSSGLAGPNEQFF | TRBD2 | TRBJ2-1 | NA | TRBV12-3/TRBV12-4
TGTGCCAGCACCGAGACAGACACCGGGGAGCTGTTTTTT | CASTETDTGELFF | NA | TRBJ2-2 | NA | TRBV7-9
TGTGCCAGCAGTTTAATTGCGTCCGCCCGAAACACTGAAGCTTTCTTT | CASSLIASARNTEAFF | NA | TRBJ1-1 | NA | TRBV27